Listed below are T cell receptor beta chains from one sample, sequenced in a study of shared clonotypes between healthy human individuals. This table comes from immunoSEQ multiplex PCR, and its TCRdb copy is limited to in-frame clones, with some not included. The table has some 700,000 clones, less than 95% seen once. Sequencing was performed on memory CD8+ T cells from PBMCs. The source is a man aged 18 to 30 in good health. Some clones in this sample may be carry-over from other donors' samples. The CDR3 runs from the conserved cysteine through the conserved F or W. A D gene is named only where the DNA matches it firmly. Size is omitted from some rows. Given values are once, few, many or a class for expanded clones.

J	size	V	D	DNA	CDR3
TRBJ2-1	-	TRBV5-4	TRBD2	TGTGCCAGCAGCTTGTGGGAGTGGCGGGAGGGGAGCTCCTACAATGAGCAGTTCTTC	CASSLWEWREGSSYNEQFF
TRBJ2-7	-	TRBV5-1	TRBD1	TGCGCCAGCAGCGTGGGACAGGCTGCCTACGAGCAGTACTTC	CASSVGQAAYEQYF
TRBJ2-7	-	TRBV4-1	-	TGCGCCAGCAGCCAAGCTGTCTCCTACGAGCAGTACTTC	CASSQAVSYEQYF
TRBJ2-7	-	TRBV29-1	-	TGCAGCGTTGTTACAGGTTTTTACGAGCAGTACTTC	CSVVTGFYEQYF
TRBJ1-5	-	TRBV6-1	-	TGTGCCACCCAGACAGACTATAGCAATCAGCCCCAGCATTTT	CATQTDYSNQPQHF
TRBJ2-6	-	TRBV7-9	TRBD1	TGTGCCAGCAGCCCCAGGGACAGCTCTGGGGCCAACGTCCTGACTTTC	CASSPRDSSGANVLTF
TRBJ2-7	-	TRBV27	-	TGTGCCAGCAGTTCCTCGGGAACCCGCTCCTACGAGCAGTACTTC	CASSSSGTRSYEQYF
TRBJ2-1	-	TRBV18	-	TGTGCCAGCTCACCGGGGGACGGGTCCTACAATGAGCAGTTCTTC	CASSPGDGSYNEQFF
TRBJ1-2	-	TRBV5-5	TRBD1	TGTGCCAGCAGCTTGACCACGGGACAGGGTTCCTATGGCTACACCTTC	CASSLTTGQGSYGYTF
TRBJ1-1	-	TRBV5-1	-	TGCGCCAGCAGCTTTACGGGACACAGTGGCACTGAAGCTTTCTTT	CASSFTGHSGTEAFF
TRBJ2-1	-	TRBV19	TRBD2	TGTGCCAGTAGTATTGGACTAGCGGCCTACAATGAGCAGTTCTTC	CASSIGLAAYNEQFF
TRBJ2-1	-	TRBV7-6	TRBD1	TGTGCCAGCAGCGCCGGGACAGGGGTACGTGAGCAGTTCTTC	CASSAGTGVREQFF
TRBJ2-3	-	TRBV28	-	TGTGCCAGCAGCCGCGACTGGGAGGCGGTCACAGATACGCAGTATTTT	CASSRDWEAVTDTQYF
TRBJ2-7	-	TRBV21-1	-	TGTGCCAGCAGCAAAGGACAGGGGCTTTACGAGCAGTACTTC	CASSKGQGLYEQYF
TRBJ2-1	-	TRBV27	-	TGTGCCAGCAGTTTAGGAAGCTCCTACAATGAGCAGTTCTTC	CASSLGSSYNEQFF
TRBJ2-7	-	TRBV7-6	-	TGTGCCAGCAGCCGTCTGGGGGAGCGACTTGAGGAGCAGTACTTC	CASSRLGERLEEQYF
TRBJ2-7	-	TRBV5-1	-	TGCGCCAGCAGCTTGGACTGGGGTCCCTACGAGCAGTACTTC	CASSLDWGPYEQYF
TRBJ2-1	once	TRBV7-6	-	TGTGCCAGCAGGGGTCGGGACGAACCTAACAATGAGCAGTTCTTC	CASRGRDEPNNEQFF
TRBJ2-7	-	TRBV27	-	TGTGCCAGCAGACCCGCAGGACCCTCCTACGAGCAGTACTTC	CASRPAGPSYEQYF
TRBJ1-3	-	TRBV28	-	TGTGCCAGCAGACCCGAAGTCTCTGGAAACACCATATATTTT	CASRPEVSGNTIYF
TRBJ2-1	-	TRBV4-3	-	TGCGCCAGCAGCCAAGATCTGCGAGATATTCTCTACAATGAGCAGTTCTTC	CASSQDLRDILYNEQFF
TRBJ2-4	-	TRBV14	-	TGTGCCAGCAGCCACACCGGGGCCAAAAACATTCAGTACTTC	CASSHTGAKNIQYF
TRBJ2-5	-	TRBV2	-	TGTGCCAGCAGTGGGCAGACATCTACTTGGGAGACCCAGTACTTC	CASSGQTSTWETQYF
TRBJ2-7	-	TRBV7-9	TRBD1	TGTGCCAGCAGCTTAGGGACAGGATACTCCTACGAGCAGTACTTC	CASSLGTGYSYEQYF
TRBJ2-1	-	TRBV7-3	TRBD2	TGTGCCAGCAGCACGGGACTAGCGGGAGATGAGCAGTTCTTC	CASSTGLAGDEQFF
TRBJ2-5	-	TRBV5-6	TRBD1	TGTGCCAGCAGCTTACAGGGGAACCAAGAGACCCAGTACTTC	CASSLQGNQETQYF
TRBJ2-2	-	TRBV7-8	TRBD1	TGTGCCAGCACCGCCGGGACAGGGAACACCGGGGAGCTGTTTTTT	CASTAGTGNTGELFF
TRBJ2-7	-	TRBV7-9	-	TGTGCCAGCAGCTTTGCGGGGTCCATCTACGAGCAGTACTTC	CASSFAGSIYEQYF
TRBJ2-1	-	TRBV29-1	-	TGCAGCGTTGAAGCCCCCTATGGCTACAATGAGCAGTTCTTC	CSVEAPYGYNEQFF
TRBJ2-7	-	TRBV5-1	TRBD1	TGCGCCAGCAGCGGGGACAGCTCCTACGAGCAGTACTTC	CASSGDSSYEQYF
TRBJ2-2	-	TRBV19	-	TGTGCCAGTAGACCAGTGCAGGGGCGATCGAACACCGGGGAGCTGTTTTTT	CASRPVQGRSNTGELFF
TRBJ2-7	-	TRBV27	-	TGTGCCAGCTCTGGGACGTACTACGAGCAGTACTTC	CASSGTYYEQYF
TRBJ2-7	-	TRBV4-1	-	TGCGCCAGCAGCCATACAGGGAGCAACGAGCAGTACTTC	CASSHTGSNEQYF
TRBJ1-2	-	TRBV7-9	TRBD1	TGTGCCAGCAGCAAGGGGGGACAGGGAATAAACTATGGCTACACCTTC	CASSKGGQGINYGYTF
TRBJ2-5	-	TRBV28	-	TGTGCCAGCAGTTTTGTCTGGGTGTCAGCGAAAGGAGGAGAGACCCAGTACTTC	CASSFVWVSAKGGETQYF
TRBJ2-7	once	TRBV7-3	TRBD2	TGTGCCAGCAGCTTAGGCGGGGGGCCCTACGAGCAGTACTTC	CASSLGGGPYEQYF
TRBJ2-7	-	TRBV6-1	-	TGTGCCAGCAGTGAAGGCAGGGTCATCTCCTACGAGCAGTACTTC	CASSEGRVISYEQYF
TRBJ2-4	-	TRBV19	-	TGTGCCAGTAGTATATGGAGCCTAGCCAAAAACATTCAGTACTTC	CASSIWSLAKNIQYF
TRBJ1-2	-	TRBV13	-	TGTGCCAGCAGTCCCCGGTCCCTGGAACAGGATGGCTACACCTTC	CASSPRSLEQDGYTF
TRBJ2-7	-	TRBV5-6	-	TGTGCCAGCAGCTCAAGGTTAGGGGGAGGCGAGCAGTACTTC	CASSSRLGGGEQYF
TRBJ2-7	-	TRBV29-1	TRBD1	TGCAGCGCCATCGAACGGGACAGGTACTACGAGCAGTACTTC	CSAIERDRYYEQYF
TRBJ2-3	-	TRBV5-8	-	TGTGCCAGCAGCTTGTATGGAGGGGGTTTAGCAGATACGCAGTATTTT	CASSLYGGGLADTQYF
TRBJ2-5	-	TRBV29-1	TRBD1	TGCAGCGTTCTGACAGGGGATGGGGAGACCCAGTACTTC	CSVLTGDGETQYF
TRBJ2-5	-	TRBV19	-	TGTGCCAGTAGTAGGACAGACAACCAAGAGACCCAGTACTTC	CASSRTDNQETQYF
TRBJ2-3	-	TRBV15	-	TGTGCCACCAGCAGACCCCGGGGCACTGCCCCGGATACGCAGTATTTT	CATSRPRGTAPDTQYF
TRBJ2-1	-	TRBV27	TRBD2	TGTGCCAGCAGTCCCCTAGAGTTTTTGCGGGAGGATGAGCAGTTCTTC	CASSPLEFLREDEQFF
TRBJ1-1	-	TRBV2	-	TGTGCCACCCCGGTGGGCAGGGGGAACACTGAAGCTTTCTTT	CATPVGRGNTEAFF
TRBJ2-3	-	TRBV25-1	TRBD1	TGTGCCAGCACCCCGGACAGGACATTGCACCTGAGCACAGATACGCAGTATTTT	CASTPDRTLHLSTDTQYF
TRBJ2-1	-	TRBV2	TRBD1	TGTGCCAGCGAAACCGGGACAGGGGACTACAATGAGCAGTTCTTC	CASETGTGDYNEQFF
TRBJ2-7	-	TRBV6-1	-	TGTGCCAGCAGCGACTCGTTCGGGGACGAGCAGTACTTC	CASSDSFGDEQYF
TRBJ2-7	-	TRBV7-8	-	TGTGCCAGCAGCTTAGAGTGGAGCGAGCAGTACTTC	CASSLEWSEQYF